This T cell receptor beta chain was observed in a study of T cell responses to AZD1222 COVID-19 vaccine. Across the whole study: Pooling of second doses given at about 4 or about 12 weeks was done.

The protocol was immunoSEQ multiplex PCR, while the TCRdb copy is restricted to in-frame clones and leaves out a portion. The sample gives about 100,000 clones, about 92% of which show up once; roughly 1.2% is in the top ten. The table lists this clone with a few counts. Its antigen is unidentified. After removal of 1 base from V and 4 bases from J, the junction contained 0 bases not matched to a gene. This CDR3 contains 15 residues. In germline, CDR1 is SGHRS, CDR2 YFSETQ. Study-wide points: Nearly half of unique spike-specific TCRs reportedly avoided B.1.351 and B.1.1.7 mutated regions. There were vaccine-associated CD4 TCRs across spike, dominant at 160-218 and 743-854.

This specimen was peripheral blood, taken on day 0 of AZD1222 vaccination. The sequence came from an adult in good health. The V call is TRBV5-1, the J call TRBJ2-3, with 13 bases identical to TRBD2. The DNA of the CDR3 is TGCGCCAGCAGCTTGACTAGCGGGAGGGCAGATACGCAGTATTTT. Translated, it gives CASSLTSGRADTQYF.